This TCR beta chain was recovered during a study of blood T cell repertoires in COVID-19. TCRdb keeps only in-frame clones here, not all; method: immunoSEQ multiplex PCR. The sample contains 73,000 or so clones, around 92% of which appear only once. V shed 5 bases and J shed 1 base, with 7 bases lying between them. The V gene's germline CDR1 is SGHTA and CDR2 FQGTGA. The CDR3 has 13 amino acids. The sample consisted of peripheral blood. The TCR comes from a human donor with active COVID-19. The donor label of this sample is uncertain. V gene TRBV7-3 combines with J gene TRBJ2-3; D gene ambiguous. The CDR3, as DNA: TGTGCCAGCAGCCCCTCCGGCACAGATACGCAGTATTTT. Protein: CASSPSGTDTQYF.